Presented here are 6 T cell receptor beta chains from one specimen sequenced in a study of control samples from healthy donors and cancer patients. Produced via immunoSEQ multiplex PCR; TCRdb's table is partial and in-frame only. The table records about 130,000 clones, about 92% of them present only once. Material for sequencing was PBMCs. These receptors came from a man aged 50 or older with head and neck cancer.

This chain connects TRBV4-2 to TRBJ1-2; maybe TRBD1 (5 bases). Trimming cost V 0 bases and J 0 bases, with 8 bases left between them. The CDR3 has 15 amino acids. Germline lookup yields CDR1 LGHNA and CDR2 YNFKEQ. CDR3 in DNA: TGTGCCAGCAGCCAAGATAGGGGAACTAACTATGGCTACACCTTC. Translated, it gives CASSQDRGTNYGYTF.

Remarks on this clone: The sample holds other DNA sequences that translate to the same CDR3. The rearrangement links TRBV3-1 (or the pseudogene TRBV3-2) to TRBJ2-2; no reliable D call. V lost 4 bases, J lost 7 bases, and 7 bases lay in between. The CDR3 extends over 12 amino acids. The germline CDR1 and CDR2 sequences are LGHDT and YNNKEL (reference sequence). The DNA of the CDR3 is TGTGCCAGCAGCCCCGACTTCGGGGAGCTGTTTTTT. This gives the protein CASSPDFGELFF.

V usage is TRBV4-1 and J usage is TRBJ1-2, with 11 bases matching TRBD1. The J segment lost 4 bases and the V segment lost 3 bases, leaving 7 bases of the junction unmatched. Germline V gene data show CDR1 as MGHRA and CDR2 as YSYEKL. The CDR3 is made up of 16 amino acids. The CDR3 DNA reads TGCGCCAGCAGCCATCGCGGACAGGGGGCAGGCTATGGCTACACCTTC. Its protein product is CASSHRGQGAGYGYTF.

The gene calls are TRBV15 and TRBJ1-1; no definite D call. Germline loops: CDR1 LNHNV, CDR2 YYDKDF (reference sequence). The CDR3 sequence is 14 residues long. Trimming took 0 bases from V and 1 from J, leaving 6 bases between them. The CDR3 bases are TGTGCCACCAGCAGAGATCTGGAGAACACTGAAGCTTTCTTT. This encodes CATSRDLENTEAFF.

The chain recombines TRBV11-2 with TRBJ1-6; D not resolved. Trimming shortened V by 2 bases and J by 0 bases, and 8 bases separated the two germline ends. From germline, CDR1 is SGHAT and CDR2 FQNNGV. This CDR3 is built from 16 residues. CDR3 sequence: CASSLTASSYNSPLHF. The DNA for the CDR3 is TGTGCCAGCAGCTTAACAGCGAGCTCCTATAATTCACCCCTCCACTTT.

V gene TRBV27 combines with J gene TRBJ1-2, with a possible D match to TRBD1 (6 bases). Germline CDR1 and CDR2: MNHEY and SMNVEV (reference sequence). With 2 bases removed from V and 3 bases from J, the gap between germline ends came to 10 bases. The CDR3 length is 14 residues. The CDR3 is CASSLTGSYYGYTF. The CDR3 DNA is TGTGCCAGCAGTTTAACAGGGAGTTACTATGGCTACACCTTC.